The 29 T cell receptor beta chains below come from one sample, sequenced in a study of cytomegalovirus exposure and HLA in healthy donors. Vbeta (60) and Jbeta (13) primers were used in the PCR. Sequenced by immunoSEQ multiplex PCR; TCRdb stores in-frame clones only, minus some. The data show 100,000 to 150,000 clones, roughly 78% seen once. Sequenced: PBMCs. These receptors all come from a man aged 25 to 45 in good health and CMV-seronegative.

The chain carries TRBV5-1 and TRBJ1-5, with D perhaps TRBD1 (5 bases). The CDR3 is 14 amino acids. Deletions cut 4 bases from V and 5 bases from J, with 13 bases between. Germline lookup yields CDR1 SGHRS and CDR2 YFSETQ. The CDR3 reads CASSQGGIDQPQHF. The CDR3 DNA sequence: TGCGCCAGCAGCCAGGGAGGGATCGATCAGCCCCAGCATTTT. Variable domain in full (rest from reference TRBV5-1 and TRBJ1-5): KAGVTQTPRYLIKTRGQQVTLSCSPISGHRSVSWYQQTPGQGLQFLFEYFSETQRNKGNFPGRFSGRQFSNSRSEMNVSTLELGDSALYLCASSQGGIDQPQHFGDGTRLSIL.

The V call is TRBV11-2, the J call TRBJ2-3, with 12 bases that match TRBD2. The junction had 2 bases not matched to a gene; V was cut back by 3 bases and J by 4 bases. Looked up from germline, CDR1 is SGHAT and CDR2 is FQNNGV. This CDR3 comprises 15 residues. CDR3 nucleotides: TGTGCCAGCAGCTTGGCTAGCGGGGGGGCAGATACGCAGTATTTT. Protein sequence: CASSLASGGADTQYF.

The V and J genes are TRBV28 and TRBJ1-1, with a weak D call TRBD1 (6 bases). The germline gives CDR1 MDHEN, CDR2 SYDVKM. The CDR3 is made up of 16 amino acids. The V end lost 3 bases, the J end lost 3 bases, and 17 bases lay between the germline ends. The CDR3 DNA reads as TGTGCCAGCAGTTTCCAGGGGTTGGAGTTGGACACTGAAGCTTTCTTT. It translates to CASSFQGLELDTEAFF.

The DNA of the CDR3 is TGTGCCAGCAGCTTCACCGGGAACACTGAAGCTTTCTTT. Translated, it gives CASSFTGNTEAFF. J is TRBJ1-1 and V is TRBV7-2; no clear D gene. The V gene lost 3 bases and the J gene lost 1 base, with 6 bases spanning the gap. Germline assignment: CDR1 SGHTA and CDR2 FQGNSA. This CDR3 has 13 amino acids.

This chain links TRBV27 with TRBJ2-2, with a weak D call TRBD1 (6 bases). The CDR3 covers 15 residues. Deletions cut 7 bases from V and 3 bases from J, with 15 bases between. Germline CDR1 reads MNHEY; CDR2 reads SMNVEV (reference sequence). CDR3 residues: CASNVQGEDTGELFF. DNA for the CDR3: TGTGCCAGCAACGTACAGGGAGAGGACACCGGGGAGCTGTTTTTT.

This clone was recorded a few times. V is TRBV6-5 and J is TRBJ2-2, with 7 positions matching TRBD1. CDR1 MNHEY and CDR2 SVGAGI come from the germline V gene. V dropped 2 bases and J dropped 4; count of bases not matched to a gene: 4. This CDR3 has 15 residues. CDR3 in amino acids: CASSYQGQFTGELFF. The CDR3 nucleotides are TGTGCCAGCAGTTACCAGGGACAGTTCACCGGGGAGCTGTTTTTT.

The chain combines TRBV5-4 with TRBJ2-3; 9 nucleotides match TRBD2. Unmatched junction bases numbered 11, after V lost 4 bases and J lost 5 bases. The CDR3 spans 16 residues. Germline loops: CDR1 SGHNT, CDR2 YYREEE (reference sequence). The CDR3: CASSRAGGGAEDTQYF. DNA of the CDR3: TGTGCCAGCAGCCGGGCCGGCGGGGGGGCTGAAGATACGCAGTATTTT. Looking up the rest from reference TRBV5-4 and TRBJ2-3 gives the full variable domain: ETGVTQSPTHLIKTRGQQVTLRCSSQSGHNTVSWYQQALGQGPQFIFQYYREEENGRGNFPPRFSGLQFPNYSSELNVNALELDDSALYLCASSRAGGGAEDTQYFGPGTRLTVL.

This clone appeared a few times. The chain has TRBV28 and TRBJ1-1, with 8 bases aligning to TRBD1. V trimming: 2 bases; J trimming: 3 bases; junction bases outside the gene matches: 11. This CDR3 contains 17 residues. Germline assignment: CDR1 MDHEN and CDR2 SYDVKM. CDR3 nucleotide sequence: TGTGCCAGCAGTTTAAGGGCAGGGGGCAATCTGGACACTGAAGCTTTCTTT. Protein sequence: CASSLRAGGNLDTEAFF.

This chain uses TRBV5-1 with TRBJ2-2; a possible D gene is TRBD1 (6 bases). Deletions cut 3 bases from V and 5 bases from J, with 11 bases between. The germline V gene has CDR1 SGHRS and CDR2 YFSETQ. The CDR3 consists of 14 residues. CDR3 sequence reads: CASSSNRETGELFF. The CDR3 DNA reads TGCGCCAGCAGCTCAAACAGGGAGACCGGGGAGCTGTTTTTT.

The V and J genes are TRBV13 and TRBJ2-1; the D gene is possibly TRBD2 (6 bases). V gave up 7 bases and J gave up 1 base, with 17 bases separating them. Looked up from germline, CDR1 is PRHDT and CDR2 is FYEKMQ (reference sequence). CDR3 length equals 16 residues. Written as DNA, the CDR3 is TGTGCCAGCAAAACGTTCCGCGGGACTTCCTACAATGAGCAGTTCTTC. It yields the protein CASKTFRGTSYNEQFF.

This clone showed up just once. The rearrangement links TRBV2 to TRBJ2-1; a weak D match, TRBD1 (6 bases). CDR1 and CDR2 (germline): SNHLY, FYNNEI. The CDR3 contains 15 residues. V was clipped by 3 bases and J by 8 bases, with 17 bases between them. The CDR3 region is CASSEEYREYYEQFF. The CDR3 nucleotides read TGTGCCAGCAGTGAGGAGTACAGGGAGTATTATGAGCAGTTCTTC.

CDR3 amino acids: CASRGTRNVGEQYF. The DNA of the CDR3 is TGTGCCAGCAGGGGGACTCGTAATGTGGGCGAGCAGTACTTC. The chain employs TRBV7-2 and TRBJ2-7; D is possibly TRBD2 (6 bases). CDR1 and CDR2 (germline): SGHTA, FQGNSA. V was clipped by 6 bases and J by 6 bases, with 18 bases between them. The CDR3 covers 14 residues.

This clone occurred a few times. The genes are TRBV4-3 and TRBJ1-1; no firm D call. Trimming pared 0 bases from V and 4 bases from J, leaving 6 bases between. CDR3 length equals 13 residues. CDR1 and CDR2 from the germline V gene are LGHNA and YSLEER. The CDR3: CASSQEGVTEAFF. In nucleotides, the CDR3 is TGCGCCAGCAGCCAAGAGGGAGTCACTGAAGCTTTCTTT.

V usage is TRBV6-5 and J usage is TRBJ2-7, with D maybe TRBD2 (5 bases). Germline V gives CDR1 MNHEY, CDR2 SVGAGI. The CDR3 runs 14 residues. Trimming took 6 bases from V and 1 from J, leaving 13 bases between them. This CDR3 is CASSPDLWSYEQYF. For the CDR3, the DNA is TGTGCCAGCAGCCCGGACTTGTGGTCCTACGAGCAGTACTTC.

V gene TRBV11-2 combines with J gene TRBJ1-1, with 10 bases lining up with TRBD1. This CDR3 region has 14 residues. V was pared by 4 bases and J by 5 bases, with 4 bases of the junction left unmatched. The germline CDR1 and CDR2 sequences are SGHAT and FQNNGV. The CDR3 is CASSSDRGGTEAFF. CDR3 nucleotide sequence: TGTGCCAGCAGCTCGGACAGGGGGGGTACTGAAGCTTTCTTT.

CDR3 sequence (DNA): TGTGCCAGCAGTGACCTAGTAGCGAGTGAAAAACTGTTTTTT. This translates into CASSDLVASEKLFF. The genes are TRBV6-1 and TRBJ1-4, with unresolved D. Looked up from germline, CDR1 is MNHNS and CDR2 is SASEGT. The length of the CDR3 is 14 residues. Trimming stripped 3 bases from V and 7 bases from J, with 12 bases between.

The chain employs TRBV7-2 and TRBJ2-7, with a weak D call TRBD2 (6 bases). Germline V gene lookup returns CDR1 SGHTA and CDR2 FQGNSA. There are 13 residues in the CDR3. V dropped 1 base and J dropped 6 bases, with 10 bases sitting between them. The CDR3 region is CASSLGQGLEQYF. The CDR3 DNA reads as TGTGCCAGCAGCTTAGGTCAGGGACTCGAGCAGTACTTC.

This chain connects TRBV5-1 to TRBJ1-1, with a tentative D call TRBD1 (6 bases). Trimming left V 0 bases short and J 3 bases short, with 9 bases between. This CDR3 is built from 14 residues. The V gene's germline CDR1 is SGHRS and CDR2 YFSETQ. The CDR3 reads CASSLDRGYTEAFF. CDR3 DNA: TGCGCCAGCAGCTTGGATAGGGGGTACACTGAAGCTTTCTTT. Supplemented by reference TRBV5-1 and TRBJ1-1, the full variable domain reads KAGVTQTPRYLIKTRGQQVTLSCSPISGHRSVSWYQQTPGQGLQFLFEYFSETQRNKGNFPGRFSGRQFSNSRSEMNVSTLELGDSALYLCASSLDRGYTEAFFGQGTRLTVV.

The V and J genes are TRBV7-9 and TRBJ2-2; TRBD1 is a possible D gene (6 bases). Trimming shortened V by 1 base and J by 13 bases, and 13 bases separated the two germline ends. Germline V CDR1 and CDR2: SEHNR, FQNEAQ (reference sequence). The length of the CDR3 is 13 residues. The CDR3 here is CASSLGRGQMLFF. CDR3 coding DNA: TGTGCCAGCAGCTTAGGCAGGGGCCAAATGCTGTTTTTT.

The chain recombines TRBV5-1 with TRBJ2-3, with D possibly matching TRBD2 (7 bases). V lost 2 bases to trimming and J lost 2 bases, with 12 bases between them. The CDR3 totals 15 residues. Germline V gives CDR1 SGHRS, CDR2 YFSETQ. This chain's CDR3 is CASSFRGADTDTQYF. CDR3 DNA: TGCGCCAGCAGCTTCCGGGGGGCCGACACAGATACGCAGTATTTT.

The chain uses TRBV20-1 and TRBJ2-5; D remains unclear. The DNA matches TRBJ2-7 better at its end, which makes the J call doubtful. The CDR3 has 11 residues. Germline CDR1 reads DFQATT; CDR2 reads SNEGSKA (reference sequence). The CDR3 loop is CKPQRTYEQYF. CDR3 coding DNA: TGCAAACCACAGAGAACCTACGAGCAGTACTTC.

The chain links TRBV29-1 to TRBJ1-1; perhaps TRBD1 as D (6 bases). V dropped 7 bases and J dropped 1 base, with 10 bases sitting between them. Germline-derived CDR1 and CDR2 are SQVTM and ANQGSEA. The CDR3 is 12 amino acids. The CDR3 protein is CSAGDKNTEAFF. CDR3 sequence (DNA): TGCAGCGCAGGGGACAAGAACACTGAAGCTTTCTTT.

V and J are TRBV29-1 and TRBJ2-1, with 7 bases fitting TRBD1. The CDR3 is 15 amino acids. Losses at the gene ends were 6 bases for V and 4 bases for J; bases not matched to a gene: 12. Germline assignment: CDR1 SQVTM and CDR2 ANQGSEA. CDR3: CSVSAQGSPYNEQFF. The CDR3 DNA reads TGCAGCGTCAGCGCACAGGGGAGTCCTTACAATGAGCAGTTCTTC.

This clone turned up a few times. This chain joins TRBV6-5 and TRBJ2-7, with 7 bases lining up with TRBD2. The CDR3 totals 15 residues. CDR1 and CDR2 (germline): MNHEY, SVGAGI. Trimming took 4 bases from V and 4 from J; bases not matched to a gene: 10. CDR3 amino acids: CASSSAGDVGYEQYF. CDR3 in DNA: TGTGCCAGCAGTTCTGCGGGGGACGTCGGATACGAGCAGTACTTC.

The chain has TRBV4-1 and TRBJ2-5, with 7 bases fitting TRBD2. The CDR3 contains 15 residues. The trim removed 1 base at V and 0 bases at J, leaving 2 bases unmatched. CDR1 MGHRA and CDR2 YSYEKL come from the germline V gene. In DNA, the CDR3 is TGCGCCAGCAGCCAAGTTGCGGGGGACCAAGAGACCCAGTACTTC. Its translation: CASSQVAGDQETQYF.

This chain links TRBV4-1 with TRBJ2-7, with 8 bases lining up with TRBD1. CDR1 is MGHRA and CDR2 is YSYEKL in the germline V gene. CDR3 length: 14 residues. The V and J ends lost 5 bases and 2 bases, in that order; junction bases with no gene match: 5. The CDR3 protein is CASSKQGVTYEQYF. In DNA form, the CDR3 reads TGCGCCAGCAGCAAACAGGGGGTGACCTACGAGCAGTACTTC.

This clone came up a few times. The chain links TRBV7-9 to TRBJ1-2; a weak D match, TRBD1 (5 bases). The germline CDR1 and CDR2 sequences are SEHNR and FQNEAQ (reference sequence). The CDR3 sequence is 16 residues long. The V end was cut by 4 bases, the J end by 2 bases, with 17 bases between. This CDR3 reads CASSSGGQGLNYGYTF. The CDR3 nucleotides read TGTGCCAGCAGCTCCGGTGGGCAGGGTTTGAACTATGGCTACACCTTC.

Regarding this clone: One junction end does not reproduce the germline sequence, and a read error may be involved. The chain links TRBV4-1 to TRBJ1-2; weak D call: TRBD1 (5 bases). The germline gives CDR1 MGHRA, CDR2 YSYEKL. CDR3 size: 11 residues. In DNA, the CDR3 is TGCGCCAGCAGCCAAGAAGAGACAGCTTCCTTC. It yields the protein CASSQEETASF.

The rearrangement uses TRBV29-1 and TRBJ1-1; possible D gene TRBD1, 5 bases. This CDR3 has 13 amino acids. Germline lookup yields CDR1 SQVTM and CDR2 ANQGSEA. V gave up 5 bases and J gave up 8 bases, with 18 bases separating them. The CDR3 DNA is TGCAGCGTTAAATTTGCGACAGCCAAGGAAGCTTTCTTT. Protein sequence: CSVKFATAKEAFF.